The entry that follows covers one T cell receptor beta chain sequence. Its antigen is undetermined. The data belong to a study of T-cell reconstitution after alpha-beta-depleted transplantation in children. The CDR3 contains 15 residues. V lost 1 base, J lost 10 bases, and 8 bases stayed unmatched. Germline values: CDR1 SGHDT, CDR2 YYEEEE. TCRbeta library preparation incorporated unique molecular identifiers. Using its own MiXCR run on the PCR reads, TCRdb lists one record per CDR3 protein. The sample records roughly 570,000 distinct CDR3 sequences, 25% to 30% being singletons. General observations from the study: Most T-cell counts and diversity one year after the transplant came from T cells that were newly produced. High day-60 TCRbeta diversity in some patients came from surviving recipient T cells and thymic progenitors. Several hundred expanded graft clones reportedly were the source of alpha-beta T cells about two months after transplant.

The sample was PBMCs, taken before TCRalphabeta/CD19-depleted stem cell transplant. The chain has TRBV5-6 and TRBJ2-4; 10 bases are a match to TRBD1. This sequence was found in a boy in the first two years of life with Wiskott-Aldrich syndrome, due to receive a stem cell transplant. The CDR3 DNA follows: TGTGCCAGCAGCTTGTTCGGGACAGGGGAGCGGATTCAGTACTTC. As protein: CASSLFGTGERIQYF.